Listed below are T cell receptor beta chains from one sample, sequenced in a study of memory CD4+ T cells and cytomegalovirus serostatus. Repertoires were generated with immunoSEQ multiplex PCR, while TCRdb's copy carries only in-frame clones and drops some. The sample records about 53,000 clones, around 82% being singletons. The sequencing sample was made of memory CD4+ T cells from blood. These receptors were collected from an adult in good health and CMV-seronegative. Both conserved end residues are part of each CDR3. The D gene is left open where the match is weak. Clone sizes are given selectively: once, few, many, or a class where the clone is expanded.

j_gene	d_gene	abundance	v_gene	CDR3aa	CDR3nt
TRBJ2-7	.	.	TRBV5-4	CASSSGHKYEQYF	TGTGCCAGCAGCTCGGGACACAAATACGAGCAGTACTTC
TRBJ2-5	.	.	TRBV7-8	CASSPPAEETQYF	TGTGCCAGCAGTCCCCCGGCTGAAGAGACCCAGTACTTC
TRBJ2-7	.	.	TRBV20-1	CSAGQGEQYF	TGCAGTGCTGGTCAAGGAGAGCAGTACTTC
TRBJ1-1	.	.	TRBV9	CASSPLGAENTEAFF	TGTGCCAGCAGCCCCCTTGGGGCAGAAAACACTGAAGCTTTCTTT
TRBJ1-2	TRBD1	.	TRBV29-1	CSGLEGTGNGYTF	TGCAGCGGCTTGGAGGGGACAGGGAATGGCTACACCTTC
TRBJ2-5	.	.	TRBV6-5	CASSSRPGAPETQYF	TGTGCCAGCAGTTCCCGCCCGGGAGCTCCAGAGACCCAGTACTTC
TRBJ1-2	.	.	TRBV10-3	CAISESVPIQGLAGYTF	TGTGCCATCAGTGAGTCAGTTCCTATACAGGGTTTGGCTGGCTACACCTTC
TRBJ1-4	.	.	TRBV30	CARGGIGEKLFF	TGTGCCCGGGGGGGGATAGGTGAAAAACTGTTTTTT
TRBJ1-5	.	.	TRBV6-1	CASSGQVGSQPQHF	TGTGCCAGCAGTGGACAGGTAGGATCACAGCCCCAGCATTTT
TRBJ1-1	.	few	TRBV19	CASTKEAFREAFF	TGTGCCAGTACCAAGGAGGCCTTTCGAGAAGCTTTCTTT